A selection of T cell receptor beta chains follows, all from one sample in a study of ipilimumab plus nivolumab after autologous stem cell transplantation. The protocol was immunoSEQ multiplex PCR, while the TCRdb copy is restricted to in-frame clones and leaves out a portion. In the table there are some 17,000 clones, 70% to 80% of which are singletons. The material sequenced was PBMCs, taken in a trial of ipilimumab plus nivolumab as post-transplant consolidation. These receptors came from a male donor with diffuse large B-cell lymphoma. CDR3s include the opening cysteine and the closing phenylalanine or tryptophan. A D gene is named only where the DNA matches it firmly. Size is omitted from some rows. Given values are once, few, many or a class for expanded clones.

>NA|TRBV9|TRBJ2-3|NA
TGTGCCAGCAGCGTAGACTTTACAGATACGCAGTATTTT
CASSVDFTDTQYF
>NA|TRBV13|TRBJ2-5|TRBD1
TGTGCCAGCAAATCACAGGGGGCCTTGGAGACCCAGTACTTC
CASKSQGALETQYF
>NA|TRBV7-9|TRBJ2-7|NA
TGTGCCAGCAGCTTTCCCCGGACAGAACAGTACTTC
CASSFPRTEQYF
>NA|TRBV5-1|TRBJ1-2|TRBD1
TGCGCCAGCAGCACCGGACAGGGGGAGTTTTATGGCTACACCTTC
CASSTGQGEFYGYTF
>NA|TRBV4-1|TRBJ1-3|NA
TGCGCCAGCAGCCAAGAGAGGCCCAGCCACTCTGGAAACACCATATATTTT
CASSQERPSHSGNTIYF
>NA|TRBV30|TRBJ1-2|NA
TGTGCCTGGAGCCTCAGGGTGAATGGCTACACCTTC
CAWSLRVNGYTF
>NA|TRBV15|TRBJ2-5|TRBD2
TGTGCCACCAGCAGAGATCGGGCGGGGGGGCGTGAGACCCAGTACTTC
CATSRDRAGGRETQYF
>NA|TRBV5-6|TRBJ2-5|NA
TGTGCCAGCAGCTCCCTCGGACTGGGGCGAGGGGGAGAGACCCAGTACTTC
CASSSLGLGRGGETQYF
>NA|TRBV6-5|TRBJ1-2|NA
TGTGCCAGCAGAGCAGAGAACTATGGCTACACCTTC
CASRAENYGYTF
>NA|TRBV11-3|TRBJ2-1|TRBD1
TGTGCCAGCAGCCTCGGGACAGGGACCTACAATGAGCAGTTCTTC
CASSLGTGTYNEQFF
>NA|TRBV5-1|TRBJ1-4|NA
TGCGCCAGCAGCTCAGCCGGGATAGGTAATGAAAAACTGTTTTTT
CASSSAGIGNEKLFF
>few|TRBV10-3|TRBJ2-3|TRBD2
TGTGCCATCAGTGAAGCGGGGGGGCATGGAGATACGCAGTATTTT
CAISEAGGHGDTQYF
>few|TRBV5-4|TRBJ1-1|NA
TGTGCCAGCAGCTTGTCCCAGGCGCACACTGAAGCTTTCTTT
CASSLSQAHTEAFF
>NA|TRBV29-1|TRBJ1-2|NA
TGCAGCGTTGCGTCCGATTATAACTATGGCTACACCTTC
CSVASDYNYGYTF
>NA|TRBV6-5|TRBJ2-1|TRBD2
TGTGCCAGCAGTTACTCTGGGACTAGGCGGAGTAATGAGCAGTTCTTC
CASSYSGTRRSNEQFF
>NA|TRBV5-1|TRBJ2-1|TRBD2
TGCGCCAGCAAAACTAGCGGGGCATTCAATGAGCAGTTCTTC
CASKTSGAFNEQFF
>NA|TRBV7-9|TRBJ2-5|NA
TGTGCCAGCAGTTCGACACTGCAAGAGACCCAGTACTTC
CASSSTLQETQYF
>NA|TRBV7-8|TRBJ1-2|NA
TGTGCCAGCAGCCTATCCGGGACGGAGAACTATGGCTACACCTTC
CASSLSGTENYGYTF
>NA|TRBV5-4|TRBJ2-1|NA
TGTGCCAGCGGCTTGTCTCAGCTTAGGGATGGGGAGCAGTTCTTC
CASGLSQLRDGEQFF
>NA|TRBV7-3|TRBJ2-3|NA
TGTGCTAGCAGCTTAAAGGTCACAGATACGCAGTATTTT
CASSLKVTDTQYF
>NA|TRBV4-1|TRBJ2-3|TRBD1
TGCGCCAGCAGCCAAGATCTGGACAGGAGGACGCAGTATTTT
CASSQDLDRRTQYF
>NA|TRBV2|TRBJ2-3|TRBD1
TGTGCCAGCAATGGACAGGGGGGCACAGATACGCAGTATTTT
CASNGQGGTDTQYF
>NA|TRBV27|TRBJ2-7|TRBD1
TGTGCCAGCACCATCTGGGGGACAGGGGGGACCTACGAGCAGTACTTC
CASTIWGTGGTYEQYF
>NA|TRBV2|TRBJ2-7|TRBD1
TGTGCCAGTACCTATTCCCGGGACAGGGAGGTTTACGAGCAGTACTTC
CASTYSRDREVYEQYF
>NA|TRBV19|TRBJ2-5|NA
TGTGCCAGTAGTAACTCGCGGCAAGAGACCCAGTACTTC
CASSNSRQETQYF
>once|TRBV19|TRBJ2-5|NA
TGTGCCAGTAGTAAACCGGGACAGGGGAGACTAGCGGGGGAGACCCAGTACTTC
CASSKPGQGRLAGETQYF
>NA|TRBV7-2|TRBJ2-4|NA
TGTGCCAGCAGCCTACGCTCGGCGAGAGGACCCGAGAGTCAGTACTTC
CASSLRSARGPESQYF
>NA|TRBV7-6|TRBJ2-3|NA
TGTGCCAGCAGCTTAGCACCGAGCACAGATACGCAGTATTTT
CASSLAPSTDTQYF
>NA|TRBV19|TRBJ1-2|TRBD1
TGTGCCAGTTCCTTGGACAGGTACTATGGCTACACCTTC
CASSLDRYYGYTF
>NA|TRBV5-6|TRBJ2-4|NA
TGTGCCAGCAGCCCCGGGTTTACGGCCATTCAGTACTTC
CASSPGFTAIQYF
>NA|TRBV27|TRBJ2-1|TRBD2
TGTGCCAGCAGTCATACTAGCGGCTACAATGAGCAGTTCTTC
CASSHTSGYNEQFF
>once|TRBV9|TRBJ2-3|NA
TGTGCCAGCACCAGTGGACAGCCCACAGATACGCAGTATTTT
CASTSGQPTDTQYF
>few|TRBV4-3|TRBJ2-2|NA
TGCGCCAGCAGCCAAGATAACTGGAACACCGGGGAGCTGTTTTTT
CASSQDNWNTGELFF
>NA|TRBV19|TRBJ1-3|NA
TGTGCCAGTAGCAACAGGCCGAGCTCTGGAAACACCATATATTTT
CASSNRPSSGNTIYF
>NA|TRBV6-5|TRBJ2-2|NA
TGTGCCAGCAGTTCTGGGCGACAGCACACCGGGGAGCTGTTTTTT
CASSSGRQHTGELFF
>NA|TRBV19|TRBJ2-7|NA
TGTGCCACCTCTGAGTTAGCAGGGAACGAGCAGTACTTC
CATSELAGNEQYF
>NA|TRBV7-2|TRBJ2-3|NA
TGTGCCAGCAGCTTAGCGTTCGGAGATACGCAGTATTTT
CASSLAFGDTQYF
>once|TRBV30|TRBJ2-2|NA
TGTGCCTGGACCCCAGGGGGGCACTCGACCGGGGAGCTGTTTTTT
CAWTPGGHSTGELFF
>NA|TRBV19|TRBJ1-5|TRBD1
TGTGCCAGTAGTCCCCGTGAAGGGGGCTCTCAGCCCCAGCATTTT
CASSPREGGSQPQHF